One and the same sample provided the 25 T cell receptor beta chains below, sequenced in a study of blood T cell repertoires in COVID-19. The assay was immunoSEQ multiplex PCR, and TCRdb's table has in-frame clones only and misses some. The sample comprises 200,000 to 250,000 clones, roughly 81% of which are singletons, and 7.5% rests with the top ten. Material for sequencing was peripheral blood. Receptors were obtained from a woman of 80 years or more with COVID-19, enrolled during active disease.

The V and J genes are TRBV20-1 and TRBJ1-1, with D possibly TRBD1 on 5 matching bases. CDR3 length equals 13 residues. Germline V CDR1 and CDR2: DFQATT, SNEGSKA (reference sequence). V lost 3 bases, J lost 8 bases, and 16 bases lay in between. The CDR3 region is CSASPNSQGEAFF. The CDR3 bases are TGCAGTGCTAGTCCCAATTCTCAGGGAGAAGCTTTCTTT.

The V call is TRBV5-1, the J call TRBJ2-7; unclear D gene. The CDR3 sequence is 14 residues long. V dropped 2 bases and J dropped 2 bases, with 11 bases sitting between them. Looked up from germline, CDR1 is SGHRS and CDR2 is YFSETQ. Here the CDR3 reads CASSLATVTYEQYF. Written as DNA, the CDR3 is TGCGCCAGCAGCTTAGCGACGGTTACCTACGAGCAGTACTTC.

The gene calls are TRBV19 and TRBJ1-5, with D maybe TRBD1 (6 bases). V gave up 2 bases and J gave up 0 bases, with 8 bases separating them. CDR1 is LNHDA and CDR2 is SQIVND in the germline V gene (reference sequence). The CDR3 consists of 15 residues. The CDR3 DNA sequence: TGTGCCAGTAGTATACCAGGGGATAGCAATCAGCCCCAGCATTTT. Translating it yields CASSIPGDSNQPQHF.

The chain employs TRBV7-6 and TRBJ2-3, with 7 bases fitting TRBD1. V shed 5 bases and J 4 bases; nucleotides not matched to a gene: 9. Germline assignment: CDR1 SGHVS and CDR2 FNYEAQ. The CDR3 is made up of 15 amino acids. This CDR3 reads CASSTSSTGADTQYF. The CDR3 DNA is TGTGCCAGCAGCACTAGTTCCACAGGGGCAGATACGCAGTATTTT.

The V gene is TRBV5-4, the J gene TRBJ2-6; no firm D call. CDR1 is SGHNT and CDR2 is YYREEE in the germline V gene (reference sequence). The CDR3 has 13 amino acids. Trimming stripped 6 bases from V and 2 bases from J, with 6 bases between. The CDR3 coding sequence is TGTGCCAGCATAGTCGCTGGGGCCAACGTCCTGACTTTC. It translates to CASIVAGANVLTF. The full variable domain, its missing parts supplied by reference TRBV5-4 and TRBJ2-6, is ETGVTQSPTHLIKTRGQQVTLRCSSQSGHNTVSWYQQALGQGPQFIFQYYREEENGRGNFPPRFSGLQFPNYSSELNVNALELDDSALYLCASIVAGANVLTFGAGSRLTVL.

CDR3 DNA: TGTGCCAGCAGGAGGGATTTCGCCGGCTACACCTTC. The encoded protein is CASRRDFAGYTF. The chain joins TRBV5-6 to TRBJ1-2; no firm D call. The ends were cut back, 5 bases at V and 8 bases at J, with 13 bases in the middle. CDR3 size: 12 residues. Germline values: CDR1 SGHDT, CDR2 YYEEEE.

The J gene is TRBJ1-1, the V gene TRBV19, with D unresolved. V was pared by 5 bases and J by 5 bases, with 15 bases between. Germline-derived CDR1 and CDR2 are LNHDA and SQIVND (reference sequence). The CDR3 loop spans 14 amino acids. The CDR3 DNA sequence: TGTGCCAGTAGTTTCGGGAATTGGAATACTGAAGCTTTCTTT. This gives the protein CASSFGNWNTEAFF. The variable domain in full, with the rest retrieved from reference TRBV19 and TRBJ1-1, is DGGITQSPKYLFRKEGQNVTLSCEQNLNHDAMYWYRQDPGQGLRLIYYSQIVNDFQKGDIAEGYSVSREKKESFPLTVTSAQKNPTAFYLCASSFGNWNTEAFFGQGTRLTVV.

V usage is TRBV5-1 and J usage is TRBJ1-1; TRBD1 matches at 7 bases. V shed 4 bases, J shed 3 bases, and the junction held 6 bases outside the gene matches. CDR1 is SGHRS, CDR2 YFSETQ, per germline. The CDR3 is 14 residues long. CDR3 DNA: TGCGCCAGCAGCCCAGGACAGGTTCACACTGAAGCTTTCTTT. Amino acid sequence: CASSPGQVHTEAFF. Supplemented by reference TRBV5-1 and TRBJ1-1, the full variable domain reads KAGVTQTPRYLIKTRGQQVTLSCSPISGHRSVSWYQQTPGQGLQFLFEYFSETQRNKGNFPGRFSGRQFSNSRSEMNVSTLELGDSALYLCASSPGQVHTEAFFGQGTRLTVV.

This clone showed up just a few times. J is TRBJ1-3 and V is TRBV7-9, with 7 bases aligning to TRBD1. The CDR3 spans 15 residues. V lost 5 bases to trimming and J lost 3 bases; unmatched junction nucleotides: 7. Germline V gene sequence: CDR1 SEHNR, CDR2 FQNEAQ (reference sequence). CDR3 in DNA: TGTGCCAGCAGCATATCGACAGGGCTTGGAAACACCATATATTTT. The encoded protein is CASSISTGLGNTIYF.

This chain links TRBV30 with TRBJ2-3; 7 bases agree with TRBD2. Germline V gene lookup returns CDR1 GTSNPN and CDR2 SVGIG (reference sequence). Germline trimming cut 3 bases from V and 2 bases from J; bases unmatched to any gene: 5. The CDR3 is made up of 14 amino acids. The CDR3 region has the DNA TGTGCCTGGAGAATAGCGGGCTTCACAGATACGCAGTATTTT. Translated, it gives CAWRIAGFTDTQYF.

V gene TRBV24-1 combines with J gene TRBJ2-3; 7 bases are a match to TRBD1. This CDR3 is built from 16 residues. The trim removed 2 bases at V and 0 bases at J, leaving 4 bases unmatched. Germline V gene lookup returns CDR1 KGHDR and CDR2 SFDVKD. The DNA for the CDR3 is TGTGCCACCAGTGATTATGGGACAGCTAGCACAGATACGCAGTATTTT. Protein: CATSDYGTASTDTQYF.

This clone was seen a few times. The chain couples TRBV9 to TRBJ1-2; no firm D call. CDR3 size: 12 residues. Trimming took off 4 bases at V and 4 bases at J, with 8 bases between the two ends. Germline V lookup: CDR1 SGDLS, CDR2 YYNGEE. The CDR3 sequence: CASSSRAYGYTF. In DNA form, the CDR3 reads TGTGCCAGCAGCTCGAGGGCCTATGGCTACACCTTC.

V usage is TRBV11-2 and J usage is TRBJ2-5; 7 bases map to TRBD2. Looked up from germline, CDR1 is SGHAT and CDR2 is FQNNGV. The V gene end was trimmed by 0 bases and the J gene end by 5 bases; junction bases not matched to a gene: 15. The CDR3 has 18 amino acids. The CDR3 DNA reads as TGTGCCAGCAGCTTAGATCAGGGCGGGGGAGGAGGTTGGGAGACCCAGTACTTC. Its translation: CASSLDQGGGGGWETQYF.

This chain uses TRBV15 with TRBJ2-6; a possible D gene is TRBD1 (5 bases). Germline values: CDR1 LNHNV, CDR2 YYDKDF (reference sequence). This CDR3 comprises 18 residues. V lost 1 base and J 0 bases, leaving 13 bases between the germline ends. The CDR3 coding sequence is TGTGCCACCAGCAGAGGGGGCACCCTGATCTCTGGGGCCAACGTCCTGACTTTC. It codes for CATSRGGTLISGANVLTF.

The chain combines TRBV6-5 with TRBJ2-7, with a possible D match to TRBD1 (6 bases). The CDR3 spans 14 residues. V lost 6 bases to trimming and J lost 2 bases, with 14 bases between them. Germline values: CDR1 MNHEY, CDR2 SVGAGI. The CDR3 is CASSRGGSPYEQYF. The CDR3 DNA reads TGTGCCAGCAGCCGAGGGGGATCTCCCTACGAGCAGTACTTC.

For the CDR3, the DNA is TGTGCCAGCAGAGTCGACAGTTCCTACAATGAGCAGTTCTTC. Protein: CASRVDSSYNEQFF. The chain links TRBV6-4 to TRBJ2-1; D is perhaps TRBD1 (5 bases). The CDR3 is made up of 14 amino acids. Germline V lookup: CDR1 MRHNA, CDR2 SNTAGT. Trimming removed 6 bases from V and 1 base from J, with 10 bases in between.

This sequence joins TRBV12-1 and TRBJ2-7; the D call in the table, TRBD1, was not verified against the DNA. TRBV12-1 is deemed a pseudogene. The CDR3 contains 15 residues. The CDR3 bases are TGTGCCAGCAGGGAATTTGACAGGGGGTCCTACGAGCAGTACTTC. Translating it yields CASREFDRGSYEQYF.

This clone was recorded once. Here the CDR3 reads CASSIEGAQGTKVRNNEQFF. CDR3 bases: TGTGCCAGTAGTATAGAGGGGGCCCAAGGGACTAAGGTTCGGAACAATGAGCAGTTCTTC. V gene TRBV19 combines with J gene TRBJ2-1, with TRBD2 as a possible D gene (7 bases). The CDR3 sequence is 20 residues long. Looked up from germline, CDR1 is LNHDA and CDR2 is SQIVND (reference sequence). Trimming removed 0 bases from V and 5 bases from J, with 26 bases in between.

About this clone: The same CDR3 arises from other DNA sequences in this sample as well. The rearrangement links TRBV5-1 to TRBJ1-6; tentatively, D is TRBD1 (5 bases). V was cut by 1 base and J by 7 bases, with 9 bases left in between. CDR1 and CDR2 (germline): SGHRS, YFSETQ. There are 14 residues in the CDR3. CDR3 bases: TGCGCCAGCAGCTTGCAGGGTGGAAATTCACCCCTCCACTTT. Its protein product is CASSLQGGNSPLHF.

The chain joins TRBV7-2 to TRBJ2-3; TRBD1 might be the D (5 bases). V was clipped by 4 bases and J by 5 bases, with 19 bases between them. The CDR3 runs 16 residues. Per the germline V gene, CDR1 is SGHTA and CDR2 is FQGNSA. CDR3 bases: TGTGCCAGCAGCTCGGGCAGGGTCTCCGCAGTAGATACGCAGTATTTT. Its translation is CASSSGRVSAVDTQYF.

A single count supports this clone. This sequence joins TRBV27 and TRBJ2-1, with 10 bases lining up with TRBD2. Germline CDR1 and CDR2: MNHEY and SMNVEV (reference sequence). V lost 5 bases, J lost 0 bases, and 7 bases stayed unmatched. The CDR3 totals 17 residues. This CDR3 reads CASSRTSGVTSYNEQFF. As DNA, the CDR3 is TGTGCCAGCAGTCGGACTAGCGGAGTGACCTCCTACAATGAGCAGTTCTTC.

V and J are TRBV28 and TRBJ1-1; 9 bases are shared with TRBD1. The germline gives CDR1 MDHEN, CDR2 SYDVKM. Losses at the gene ends were 6 bases for V and 1 base for J; bases not matched to a gene: 3. The CDR3 contains 14 residues. CDR3 loop: CASRTGGENTEAFF. The CDR3 region has the DNA TGTGCCAGCAGGACAGGGGGTGAGAACACTGAAGCTTTCTTT.

Worth noting for this clone: An end of the junction differs from the germline gene, which may be a read error. The V gene is TRBV5-1, the J gene TRBJ1-1; 7 nucleotides agree with TRBD1. The germline CDR1 and CDR2 sequences are SGHRS and YFSETQ. The CDR3 loop spans 15 amino acids. The DNA for the CDR3 is TGCGCCAGCAGCCTCGAACAGGGGAAGAACGCTGAAGCTTTCTTT. This translates into CASSLEQGKNAEAFF.

This clone was seen more than once but under ten times. This chain connects TRBV19 to TRBJ1-1; no reliable D call. Trimming stripped 1 base from V and 1 base from J, with 7 bases between. This CDR3 is built from 14 residues. The germline CDR1 and CDR2 sequences are LNHDA and SQIVND (reference sequence). The DNA of the CDR3 is TGTGCCAGTAGTATAGGACGGGAGAACACTGAAGCTTTCTTT. Protein sequence: CASSIGRENTEAFF.

This clone was seen just once. The V gene is TRBV19, the J gene TRBJ1-5; no definite D call. Germline V lookup: CDR1 LNHDA, CDR2 SQIVND (reference sequence). The ends were cut back, 4 bases at V and 3 bases at J, with 19 bases in the middle. The CDR3 is made up of 17 amino acids. The CDR3, as DNA: TGTGCCAGTAGTACCCGAGGTCGTCAACGGGTCAATCAGCCCCAGCATTTT. It is translated as CASSTRGRQRVNQPQHF.